This TCR beta chain was observed in a study of blood T cell repertoires in COVID-19. Study-wide background: COVID-19 samples, acute and convalescent, were from the United States, Italy and Spain.

V gave up 0 bases and J gave up 0 bases, with 5 bases separating them. The CDR3 covers 15 residues. Germline V CDR1 and CDR2: LNHNV, YYDKDF (reference sequence). Profiled with immunoSEQ multiplex PCR; TCRdb holds only in-frame clones, not every one. The sample has roughly 150,000 clones; around 88% are singletons. This chain joins TRBV15 and TRBJ1-4; D possibly corresponds to TRBD1 (5 bases). The clonotype originates from a human donor in a cohort sampled during active COVID-19. The sequencing sample was made of peripheral blood. This CDR3 reads CATSRDRATNEKLFF. The CDR3 region has the DNA TGTGCCACCAGCAGAGACAGGGCAACTAATGAAAAACTGTTTTTT.